This T cell receptor beta chain comes out of a study of human T cells and chemical hapten exposure. About the research overall: Chiefly female patients presented with alopecia areata, totalis or universalis.

Documented time point: patch test 1, 2 weeks after DPC sensitization. Sample treatment: therapeutic diphenylcyclopropenone sensitization with weekly scalp DPC. The ends lost 3 bases at V and 6 bases at J; junction bases unmatched: 4. Per germline, CDR1 SGHDT and CDR2 YYEEEE. The CDR3 is 15 residues long. Single cDNA molecules in the library carried unique molecular identifiers attached during preparation. One entry per CDR3 protein, called by TCRdb with MiXCR from the RACE reads. The table lists 350,000 or so distinct CDR3 sequences, approximately 6.9% of them singletons. This clonotype was picked up a small number of times.

The source of this sequence is a woman in her late teens or twenties with alopecia areata. Some clones in this sample may be carry-over from other donors' samples. The source material was whole blood, sampled in connection with sensitization to the hapten diphenylcyclopropenone (DPC). The chain has TRBV5-6 and TRBJ2-1; 12 bases agree with TRBD2. CDR3 sequence (DNA): TGTGCCAGCAGCTCCGCTAGCGGGGGGGGCAATGAGCAGTTCTTC. This sequence encodes CASSSASGGGNEQFF.